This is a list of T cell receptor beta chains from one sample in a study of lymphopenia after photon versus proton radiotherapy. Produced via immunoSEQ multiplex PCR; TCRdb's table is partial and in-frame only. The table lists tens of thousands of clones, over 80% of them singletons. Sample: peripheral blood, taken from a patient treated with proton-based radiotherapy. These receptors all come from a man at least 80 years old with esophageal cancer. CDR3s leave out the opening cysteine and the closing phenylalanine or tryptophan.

ASSPSTGVEQY | TRBJ2-7 | TRBV18
ASSLGPSGSSYEQY | TRBJ2-7 | TRBV7-9
ASSSQGKGSYEQY | TRBJ2-7 | TRBV19
ASSLGEREG | TRBJ2-2 | TRBV11-2
ASSLGVGASTDTQY | TRBJ2-3 | TRBV11-2
AWSWDHNSPLH | TRBJ1-6 | TRBV30
ASSLVAKNIQY | TRBJ2-4 | TRBV6-5
ASSTRAVESYT | TRBJ1-2 | TRBV13
ASSLDSGDMSYEQY | TRBJ2-7 | TRBV7-2
ASSAPPDTEAF | TRBJ1-1 | TRBV7-2
ASSPLAGGIYNEQF | TRBJ2-1 | TRBV2
SVEVGGETQY | TRBJ2-5 | TRBV29-1
ASSDSWGANVLT | TRBJ2-6 | TRBV6-4
ASSLAVGTAAYEQY | TRBJ2-7 | TRBV5-1
ASSLGGGWGYT | TRBJ1-2 | TRBV7-2
ASSLSGGSYNEQF | TRBJ2-1 | TRBV7-8
AWSTSPVMNTEAF | TRBJ1-1 | TRBV30
ASNFKLSSTDTQY | TRBJ2-3 | TRBV5-4
ASQKNRGRGNYGYT | TRBJ1-2 | TRBV30
ASSSARAQPQH | TRBJ1-5 | TRBV11-2
ASRSTGTYNEQF | TRBJ2-1 | TRBV12-2
ASSLQGSTYEQY | TRBJ2-7 | TRBV5-1
ASSIQAGGNQPQH | TRBJ1-5 | TRBV6-6
ASSPAEYSTEAF | TRBJ1-1 | TRBV18
ASNVRGNYGYT | TRBJ1-2 | TRBV5-4
ASSPDSIGGYT | TRBJ1-2 | TRBV19
ASSRGLAVYNEQF | TRBJ2-1 | TRBV19
AWNRDGDTEAF | TRBJ1-1 | TRBV30
ASSKFRGTDTQY | TRBJ2-3 | TRBV21-1
ASRTNPDRATEAF | TRBJ1-1 | TRBV6-6
ASSTRTVTYEQY | TRBJ2-7 | TRBV19
ASSPDFSGNTGELF | TRBJ2-2 | TRBV5-1
ASSPEGTTAQH | TRBJ1-5 | TRBV18
ASSLYSGLGLTEAF | TRBJ1-1 | TRBV5-1
ASSSLGTSGRKVNEQF | TRBJ2-1 | TRBV27
ASSLYTGNTIY | TRBJ1-3 | TRBV5-1
ASSRGQSYEQY | TRBJ2-7 | TRBV27
ASGLWGTYEQY | TRBJ2-7 | TRBV12-5
ASSLRGDNGYT | TRBJ1-2 | TRBV5-4
ASSPVQGSTDTQY | TRBJ2-3 | TRBV18
ASSRGGGTGSSYEQY | TRBJ2-7 | TRBV14